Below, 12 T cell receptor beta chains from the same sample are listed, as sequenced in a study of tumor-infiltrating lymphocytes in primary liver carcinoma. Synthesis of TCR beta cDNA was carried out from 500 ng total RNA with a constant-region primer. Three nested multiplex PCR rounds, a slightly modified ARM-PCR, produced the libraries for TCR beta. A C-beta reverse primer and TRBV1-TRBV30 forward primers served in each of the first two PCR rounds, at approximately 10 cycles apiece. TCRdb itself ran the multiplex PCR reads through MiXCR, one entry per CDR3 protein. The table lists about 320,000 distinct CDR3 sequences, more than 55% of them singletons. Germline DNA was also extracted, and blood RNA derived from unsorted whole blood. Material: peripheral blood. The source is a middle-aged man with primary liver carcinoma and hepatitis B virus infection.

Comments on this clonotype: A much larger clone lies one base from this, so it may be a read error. The CDR3 DNA sequence: TGTGCCAGCAGCATACGCACAGATACGCAGTATTTT. This sequence encodes CASSIRTDTQYF. The rearrangement uses TRBV6-2 or TRBV6-3 and TRBJ2-3; D not certain. V lost 6 bases and J 1 base, leaving 5 bases between the germline ends. This CDR3 contains 12 residues. Germline CDR1 and CDR2: MNHEY and SVGEGT.

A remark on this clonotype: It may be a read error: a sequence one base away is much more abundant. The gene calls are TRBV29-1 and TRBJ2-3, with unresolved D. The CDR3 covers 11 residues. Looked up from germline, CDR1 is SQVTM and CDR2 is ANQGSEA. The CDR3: CSPQFLDTLYF. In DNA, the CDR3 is TGCAGCCCACAATTTCTGGATACGCTGTATTTT.

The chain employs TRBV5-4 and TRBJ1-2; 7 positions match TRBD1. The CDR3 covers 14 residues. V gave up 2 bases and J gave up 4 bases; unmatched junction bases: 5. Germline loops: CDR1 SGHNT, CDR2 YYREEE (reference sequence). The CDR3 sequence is CASSFTGTVYGYTF. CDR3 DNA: TGTGCCAGCAGCTTTACCGGGACAGTCTATGGCTACACCTTC.

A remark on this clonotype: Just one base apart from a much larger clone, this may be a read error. The CDR3 reads CAFRDRDRGFYEQYF. The DNA of the CDR3 is TGTGCCTTCAGGGACCGGGACAGGGGTTTCTACGAGCAGTACTTC. V and J are TRBV10-3 and TRBJ2-7; 10 bases map to TRBD1. Germline V gives CDR1 ENHRY, CDR2 SYGVKD. The CDR3 totals 15 residues.

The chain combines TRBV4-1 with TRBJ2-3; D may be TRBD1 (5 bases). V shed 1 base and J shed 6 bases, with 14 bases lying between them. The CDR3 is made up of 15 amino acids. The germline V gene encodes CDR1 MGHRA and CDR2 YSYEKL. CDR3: CASSQGLQETDTQYF. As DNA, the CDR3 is TGCGCCAGCAGCCAAGGTCTACAGGAGACGGATACGCAGTATTTT.

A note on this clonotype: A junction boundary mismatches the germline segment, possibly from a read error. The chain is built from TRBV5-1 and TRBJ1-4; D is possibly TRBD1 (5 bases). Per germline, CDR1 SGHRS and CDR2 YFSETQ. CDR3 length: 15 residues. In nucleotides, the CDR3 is TGCGCCAGCAGCCGGGACGGTGCAACTAATGAAAAACAGTTTTTT. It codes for CASSRDGATNEKQFF.

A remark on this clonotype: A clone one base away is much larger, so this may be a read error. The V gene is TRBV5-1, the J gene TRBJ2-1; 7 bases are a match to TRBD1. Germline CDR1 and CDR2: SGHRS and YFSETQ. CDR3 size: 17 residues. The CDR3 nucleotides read TGCGTCAGCAGCCGCACACTTTCCGGGACAGACTACAATGAGCAGTTCTTC. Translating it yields CVSSRTLSGTDYNEQFF.

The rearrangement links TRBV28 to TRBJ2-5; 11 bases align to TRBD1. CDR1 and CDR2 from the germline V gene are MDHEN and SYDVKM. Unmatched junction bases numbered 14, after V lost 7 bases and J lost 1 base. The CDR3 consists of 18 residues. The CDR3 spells CASTIRGAGTGGQETQYF. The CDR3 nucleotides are TGTGCCAGCACCATAAGAGGGGCCGGGACAGGGGGCCAAGAGACCCAGTACTTC.

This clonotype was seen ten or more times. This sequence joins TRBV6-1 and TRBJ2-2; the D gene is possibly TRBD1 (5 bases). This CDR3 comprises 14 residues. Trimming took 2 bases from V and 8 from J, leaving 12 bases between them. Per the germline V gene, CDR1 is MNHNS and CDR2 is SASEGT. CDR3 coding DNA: TGTGCCAGCAGTGAAATAAGGGGAACTGGGGAGCTGTTTTTT. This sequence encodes CASSEIRGTGELFF.

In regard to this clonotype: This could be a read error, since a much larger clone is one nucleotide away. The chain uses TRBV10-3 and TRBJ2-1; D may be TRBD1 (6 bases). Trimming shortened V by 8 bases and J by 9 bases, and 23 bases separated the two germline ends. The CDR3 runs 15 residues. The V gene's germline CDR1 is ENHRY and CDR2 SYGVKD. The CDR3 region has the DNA TGTGCCATCCGAGGGGGAGTGGGAGAAAGGGGTGAGCAGTTCTTC. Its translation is CAIRGGVGERGEQFF.

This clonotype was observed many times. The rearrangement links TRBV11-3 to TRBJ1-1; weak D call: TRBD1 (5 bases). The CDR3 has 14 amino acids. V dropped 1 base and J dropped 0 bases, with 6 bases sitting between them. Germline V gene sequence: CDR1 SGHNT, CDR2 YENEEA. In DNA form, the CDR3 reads TGTGCCAGCAGCTTAGGGACACTGAACACTGAAGCTTTCTTT. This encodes CASSLGTLNTEAFF. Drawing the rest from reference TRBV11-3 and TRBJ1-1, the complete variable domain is EAGVVQSPRYKIIEKKQPVAFWCNPISGHNTLYWYLQNLGQGPELLIRYENEEAVDDSQLPKDRFSAERLKGVDSTLKIQPAELGDSAVYLCASSLGTLNTEAFFGQGTRLTVV.

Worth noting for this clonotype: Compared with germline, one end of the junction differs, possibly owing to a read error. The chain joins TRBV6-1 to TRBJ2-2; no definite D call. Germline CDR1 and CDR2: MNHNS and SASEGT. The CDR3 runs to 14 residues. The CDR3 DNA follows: TGTGCCAGTAGTGAATCAGTGGACACCGGGGAGCTGTTTTTT. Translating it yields CASSESVDTGELFF.